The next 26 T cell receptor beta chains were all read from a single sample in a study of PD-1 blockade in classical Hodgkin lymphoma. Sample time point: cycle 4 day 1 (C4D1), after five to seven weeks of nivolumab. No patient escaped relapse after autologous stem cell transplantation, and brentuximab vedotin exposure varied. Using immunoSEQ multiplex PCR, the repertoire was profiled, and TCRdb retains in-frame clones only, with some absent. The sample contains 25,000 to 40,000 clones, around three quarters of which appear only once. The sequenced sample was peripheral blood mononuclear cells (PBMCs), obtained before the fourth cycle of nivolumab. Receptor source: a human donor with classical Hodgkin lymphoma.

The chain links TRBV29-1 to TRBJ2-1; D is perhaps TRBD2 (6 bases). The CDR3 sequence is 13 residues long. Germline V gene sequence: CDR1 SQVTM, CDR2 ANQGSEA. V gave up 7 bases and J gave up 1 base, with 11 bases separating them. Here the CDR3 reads CSARDSSYNEQFF. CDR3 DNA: TGCAGCGCCAGGGACTCATCCTACAATGAGCAGTTCTTC.

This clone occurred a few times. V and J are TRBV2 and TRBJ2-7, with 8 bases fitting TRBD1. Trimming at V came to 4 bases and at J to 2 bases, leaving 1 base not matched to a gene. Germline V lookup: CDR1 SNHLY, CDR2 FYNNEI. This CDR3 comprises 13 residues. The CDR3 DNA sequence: TGTGCCAGCAGTGTACAGGGGGCCTACGAGCAGTACTTC. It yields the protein CASSVQGAYEQYF.

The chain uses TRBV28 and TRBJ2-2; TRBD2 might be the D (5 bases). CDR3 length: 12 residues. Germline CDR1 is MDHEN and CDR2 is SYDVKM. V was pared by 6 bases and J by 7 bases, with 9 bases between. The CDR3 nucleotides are TGTGCCAGCAGATCGGGGATCGGGGAGCTGTTTTTT. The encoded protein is CASRSGIGELFF.

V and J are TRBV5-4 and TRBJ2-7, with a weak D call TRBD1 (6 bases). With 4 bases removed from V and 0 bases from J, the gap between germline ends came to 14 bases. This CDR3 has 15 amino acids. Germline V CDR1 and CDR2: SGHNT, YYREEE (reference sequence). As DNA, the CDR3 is TGTGCCAGCAGCCCTGGACAGCTAAGCTCCTACGAGCAGTACTTC. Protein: CASSPGQLSSYEQYF. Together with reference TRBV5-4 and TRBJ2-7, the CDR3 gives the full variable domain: ETGVTQSPTHLIKTRGQQVTLRCSSQSGHNTVSWYQQALGQGPQFIFQYYREEENGRGNFPPRFSGLQFPNYSSELNVNALELDDSALYLCASSPGQLSSYEQYFGPGTRLTVT.

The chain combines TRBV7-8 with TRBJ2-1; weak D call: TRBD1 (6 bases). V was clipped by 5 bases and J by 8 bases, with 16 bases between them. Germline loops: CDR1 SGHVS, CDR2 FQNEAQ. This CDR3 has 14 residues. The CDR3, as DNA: TGTGCCAGCAGCCCAAGGACAGATACGGATGAGCAGTTCTTC. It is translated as CASSPRTDTDEQFF.

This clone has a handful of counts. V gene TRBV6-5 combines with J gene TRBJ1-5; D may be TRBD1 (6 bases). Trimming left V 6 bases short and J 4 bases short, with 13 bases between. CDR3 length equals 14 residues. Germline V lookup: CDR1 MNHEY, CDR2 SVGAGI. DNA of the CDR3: TGTGCCAGCAGATTTACAGGGTTGAATCAGCCCCAGCATTTT. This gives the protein CASRFTGLNQPQHF.

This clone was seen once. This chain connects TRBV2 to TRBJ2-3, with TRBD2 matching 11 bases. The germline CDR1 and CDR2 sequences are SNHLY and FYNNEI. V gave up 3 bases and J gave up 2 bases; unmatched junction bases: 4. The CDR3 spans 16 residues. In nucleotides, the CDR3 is TGTGCCAGCAGTGAGGGACTAGCGGAGATCACAGATACGCAGTATTTT. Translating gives CASSEGLAEITDTQYF.

CDR3 DNA: TGTGCCAGTCGAAAAGGGTTCAATCAGCCCCAGCATTTT. This sequence encodes CASRKGFNQPQHF. The rearrangement joins TRBV19 to TRBJ1-5; no reliable D call. The CDR3 has 13 residues. CDR1 is LNHDA, CDR2 SQIVND, per germline (reference sequence). The germline V and J ends were trimmed by 8 bases and 3 bases, with 11 bases remaining between them.

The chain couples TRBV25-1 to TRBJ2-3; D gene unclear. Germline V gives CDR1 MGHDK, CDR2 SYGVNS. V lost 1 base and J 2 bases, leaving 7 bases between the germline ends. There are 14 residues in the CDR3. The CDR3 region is CASSEFGFTDTQYF. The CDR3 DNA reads TGTGCCAGCAGTGAATTTGGGTTCACAGATACGCAGTATTTT. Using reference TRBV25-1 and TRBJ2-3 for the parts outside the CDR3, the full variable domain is EADIYQTPRYLVIGTGKKITLECSQTMGHDKMYWYQQDPGMELHLIHYSYGVNSTEKGDLSSESTVSRIRTEHFPLTLESARPSHTSQYLCASSEFGFTDTQYFGPGTRLTVL.

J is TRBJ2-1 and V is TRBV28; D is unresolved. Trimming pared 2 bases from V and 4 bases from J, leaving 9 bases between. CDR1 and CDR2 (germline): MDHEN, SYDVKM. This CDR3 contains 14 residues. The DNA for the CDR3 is TGTGCCAGCAGTTTACTCTCTCCTTACAATGAGCAGTTCTTC. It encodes CASSLLSPYNEQFF. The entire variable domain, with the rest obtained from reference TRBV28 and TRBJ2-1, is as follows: DVKVTQSSRYLVKRTGEKVFLECVQDMDHENMFWYRQDPGLGLRLIYFSYDVKMKEKGDIPEGYSVSREKKERFSLILESASTNQTSMYLCASSLLSPYNEQFFGPGTRLTVL.

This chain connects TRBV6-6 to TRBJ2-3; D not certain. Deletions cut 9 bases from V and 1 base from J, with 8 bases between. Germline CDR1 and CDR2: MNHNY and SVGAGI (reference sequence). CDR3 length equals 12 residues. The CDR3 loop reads CASQDGTDTQYF. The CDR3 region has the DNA TGTGCCAGTCAAGACGGCACAGATACGCAGTATTTT.

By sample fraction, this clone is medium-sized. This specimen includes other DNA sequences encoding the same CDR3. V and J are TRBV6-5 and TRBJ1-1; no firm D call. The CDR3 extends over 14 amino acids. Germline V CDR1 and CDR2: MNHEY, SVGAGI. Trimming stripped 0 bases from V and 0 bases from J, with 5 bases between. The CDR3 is CASSYSRMNTEAFF. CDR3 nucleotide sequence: TGTGCCAGCAGTTACTCGAGGATGAACACTGAAGCTTTCTTT.

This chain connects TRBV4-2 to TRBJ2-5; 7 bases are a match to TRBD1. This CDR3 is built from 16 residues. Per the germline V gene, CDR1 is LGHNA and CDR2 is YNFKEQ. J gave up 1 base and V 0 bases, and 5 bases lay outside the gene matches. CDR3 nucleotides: TGTGCCAGCAGCCAAGACAGGGGGAACCCCCAAGAGACCCAGTACTTC. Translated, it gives CASSQDRGNPQETQYF.

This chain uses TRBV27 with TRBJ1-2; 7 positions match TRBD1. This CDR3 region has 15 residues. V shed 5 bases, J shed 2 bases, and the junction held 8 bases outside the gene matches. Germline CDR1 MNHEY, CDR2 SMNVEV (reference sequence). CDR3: CASSGQARDNYGYTF. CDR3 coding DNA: TGTGCCAGCAGTGGACAGGCCAGGGACAACTATGGCTACACCTTC.

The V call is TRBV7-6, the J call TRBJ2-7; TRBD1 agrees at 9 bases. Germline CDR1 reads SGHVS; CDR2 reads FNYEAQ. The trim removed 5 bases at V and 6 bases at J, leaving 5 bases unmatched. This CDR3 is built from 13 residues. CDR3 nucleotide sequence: TGTGCCAGCAGCACCGGACAGGGGAGCGAGCAGTACTTC. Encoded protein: CASSTGQGSEQYF. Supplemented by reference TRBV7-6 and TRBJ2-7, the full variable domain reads GAGVSQSPRYKVTKRGQDVALRCDPISGHVSLYWYRQALGQGPEFLTYFNYEAQQDKSGLPNDRFSAERPEGSISTLTIQRTEQRDSAMYRCASSTGQGSEQYFGPGTRLTVT.

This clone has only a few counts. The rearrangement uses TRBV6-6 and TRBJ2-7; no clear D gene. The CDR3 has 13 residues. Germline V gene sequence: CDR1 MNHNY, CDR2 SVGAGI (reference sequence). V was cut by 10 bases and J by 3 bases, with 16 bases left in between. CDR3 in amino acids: CATYAASNYEQYF. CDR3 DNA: TGTGCCACCTATGCGGCATCAAACTACGAGCAGTACTTC.

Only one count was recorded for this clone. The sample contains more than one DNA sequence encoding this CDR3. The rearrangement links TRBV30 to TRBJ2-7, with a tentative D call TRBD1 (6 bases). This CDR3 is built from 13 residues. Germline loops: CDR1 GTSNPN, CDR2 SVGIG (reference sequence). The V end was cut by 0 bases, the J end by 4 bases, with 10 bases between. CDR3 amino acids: CAWSVGQGYEQYF. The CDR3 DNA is TGTGCCTGGAGTGTCGGGCAGGGGTACGAGCAGTACTTC.

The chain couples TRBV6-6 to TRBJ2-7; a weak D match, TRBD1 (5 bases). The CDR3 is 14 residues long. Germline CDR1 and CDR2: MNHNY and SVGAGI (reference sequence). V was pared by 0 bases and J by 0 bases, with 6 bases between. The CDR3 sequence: CASSYSQGSYEQYF. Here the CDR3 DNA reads TGTGCCAGCAGTTACTCGCAGGGCTCCTACGAGCAGTACTTC.

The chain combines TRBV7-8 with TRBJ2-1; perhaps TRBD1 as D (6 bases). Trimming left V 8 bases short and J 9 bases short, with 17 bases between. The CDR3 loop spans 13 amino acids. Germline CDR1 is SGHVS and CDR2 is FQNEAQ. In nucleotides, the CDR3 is TGTGCCAGCGTACAGGGTCCCAACGGTGAGCAGTTCTTC. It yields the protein CASVQGPNGEQFF.

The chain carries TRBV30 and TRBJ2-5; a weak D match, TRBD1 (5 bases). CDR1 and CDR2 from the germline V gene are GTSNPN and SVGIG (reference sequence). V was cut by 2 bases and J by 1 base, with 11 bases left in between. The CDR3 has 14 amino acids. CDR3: CAWSRSRGQETQYF. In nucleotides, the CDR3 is TGTGCCTGGAGTAGGTCTAGGGGCCAAGAGACCCAGTACTTC.

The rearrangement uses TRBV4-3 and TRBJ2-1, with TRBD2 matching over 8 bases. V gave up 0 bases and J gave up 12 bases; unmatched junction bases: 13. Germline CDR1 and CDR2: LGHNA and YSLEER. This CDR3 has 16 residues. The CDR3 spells CASSQEQRGLEVRQFF. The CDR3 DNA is TGCGCCAGCAGCCAAGAACAAAGGGGACTAGAGGTGCGGCAGTTCTTC.

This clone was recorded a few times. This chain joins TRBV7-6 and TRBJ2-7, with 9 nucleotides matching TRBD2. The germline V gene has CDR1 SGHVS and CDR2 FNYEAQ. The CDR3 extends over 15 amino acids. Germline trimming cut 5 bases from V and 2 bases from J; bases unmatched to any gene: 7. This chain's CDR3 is CASSSVLAGTYEQYF. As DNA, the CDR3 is TGTGCCAGCAGCAGTGTACTAGCGGGTACCTACGAGCAGTACTTC.

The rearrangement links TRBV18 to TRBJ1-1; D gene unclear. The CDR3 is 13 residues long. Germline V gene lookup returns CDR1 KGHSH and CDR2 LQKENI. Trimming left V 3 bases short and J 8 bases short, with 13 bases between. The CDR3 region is CASSPRQATEAFF. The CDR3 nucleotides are TGTGCCAGCTCACCTAGGCAGGCGACCGAAGCTTTCTTT.

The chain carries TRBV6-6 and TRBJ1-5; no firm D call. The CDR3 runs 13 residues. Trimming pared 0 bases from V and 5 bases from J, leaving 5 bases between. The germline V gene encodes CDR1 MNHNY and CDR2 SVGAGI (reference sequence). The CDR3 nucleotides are TGTGCCAGCAGTTACTCAGGAGATCAGCCCCAGCATTTT. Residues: CASSYSGDQPQHF.

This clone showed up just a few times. In DNA, the CDR3 is TGTGCCAGCAGCCCATCGGGGCCTTTCTCCTACGAGCAGTACTTC. Translating it yields CASSPSGPFSYEQYF. V usage is TRBV7-6 and J usage is TRBJ2-7; perhaps D is TRBD1 or TRBD2 (5 bases each). Germline values: CDR1 SGHVS, CDR2 FNYEAQ. The CDR3 has 15 amino acids. Trimming removed 5 bases from V and 0 bases from J, with 14 bases in between.

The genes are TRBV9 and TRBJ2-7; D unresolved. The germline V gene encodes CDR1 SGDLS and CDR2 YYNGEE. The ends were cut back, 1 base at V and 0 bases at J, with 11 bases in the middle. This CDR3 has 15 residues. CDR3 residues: CASSVTDGSSYEQYF. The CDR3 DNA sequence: TGTGCCAGCAGCGTAACGGACGGTAGCTCCTACGAGCAGTACTTC.